In this sample, the clone carrying this T cell receptor (beta chain) turned up a few times. What it recognizes is unknown. This sample was included in a study of beta chain features in type 1 diabetes. Overall study: Sorted cell examination encompassed approximately 110 million cells across all samples.

The authors reverse transcribed all of the isolated RNA, so sequencing captured expressed TCRB transcripts. Only in-frame clones appear in the TCRdb table, and some are missing; sequencing was by immunoSEQ multiplex PCR. The repertoire consists of a few hundred thousand clones, with less than 15% occurring once and the leading ten covering approximately 0.019%. Study results and limitations: Type 1 diabetes patients showed a moderate but significant shortening of TCRB CDR3s in all four CD4+ subsets. Equally in patients and controls, PCR might preferentially amplify shorter templates. Researchers reported that naive, central memory and Treg TCRB repertoires appeared more similar in patients than in healthy donors.

The sequence derives from a woman younger than 35 in good health. Sequencing input: naive CD4+ T cells from blood.

The CDR3 loop reads CASSSAGDSFYGYTF. CDR3 nucleotides: TGCGCCAGCAGCTCCGCCGGAGACAGCTTCTATGGCTACACCTTC. The rearrangement uses TRBV5-1 and TRBJ1-2, with TRBD1 as a possible D gene (5 bases). Germline V lookup: CDR1 SGHRS, CDR2 YFSETQ. The V end was cut by 3 bases, the J end by 4 bases, with 16 bases between. The length of the CDR3 is 15 residues.